The 15 T cell receptor beta chains below were found in one sample sequenced in a study of T cell responses to AZD1222 COVID-19 vaccine. TCRdb's table, derived via immunoSEQ multiplex PCR, lists solely in-frame clones and lacks some. This sample has roughly 130,000 clones, with around nine tenths found just once. The sequenced sample was peripheral blood, obtained on day 0 of AZD1222 vaccination. These receptors all come from an adult in good health.

J is TRBJ1-6 and V is TRBV7-8; perhaps TRBD1 as D (5 bases). V was trimmed by 5 bases and J by 0 bases, leaving 17 bases between them. The CDR3 is 18 residues long. CDR1 is SGHVS and CDR2 is FQNEAQ in the germline V gene. The CDR3 region is CASSTTQAGSSYNSPLHF. The CDR3 coding sequence is TGTGCCAGCAGCACCACCCAGGCAGGGAGCTCCTATAATTCACCCCTCCACTTT.

This clone was recorded at least ten times. The chain has TRBV6-1 and TRBJ1-2, with D perhaps matching TRBD1 (5 bases). Germline CDR1 is MNHNS and CDR2 is SASEGT. The CDR3 totals 15 residues. Trimming cost V 2 bases and J 7 bases, with 17 bases left between them. CDR3 coding DNA: TGTGCCAGCAGTGAAATTACGGAAGGGGTCGCTGGCTACACCTTC. Protein product: CASSEITEGVAGYTF.

V is TRBV10-3 and J is TRBJ2-1; D is unresolved. Germline loops: CDR1 ENHRY, CDR2 SYGVKD. This CDR3 contains 12 residues. Trimming took 7 bases from V and 2 from J, leaving 6 bases between them. The CDR3 sequence: CAITGPYNEQFF. The CDR3 region has the DNA TGTGCCATCACAGGTCCCTACAATGAGCAGTTCTTC.

The V call is TRBV9, the J call TRBJ2-3, with D possibly TRBD2 on 5 matching bases. The V gene's germline CDR1 is SGDLS and CDR2 YYNGEE. The CDR3 runs 15 residues. The V end lost 2 bases, the J end lost 2 bases, and 12 bases lay between the germline ends. CDR3 sequence: CASSVSGVPTDTQYF. The CDR3 nucleotides are TGTGCCAGCAGCGTTTCCGGGGTCCCCACAGATACGCAGTATTTT.

The chain combines TRBV7-9 with TRBJ2-5; 8 nucleotides match TRBD1. This CDR3 has 15 amino acids. Germline trimming cut 5 bases from V and 1 base from J; bases unmatched to any gene: 6. The germline CDR1 and CDR2 sequences are SEHNR and FQNEAQ (reference sequence). The CDR3 sequence: CASSTGQGPQETQYF. CDR3 nucleotide sequence: TGTGCCAGCAGCACAGGACAGGGACCCCAAGAGACCCAGTACTTC.

The chain couples TRBV11-1 to TRBJ2-5; 7 nucleotides line up with TRBD2. Trimming at V came to 0 bases and at J to 1 base, leaving 2 bases not matched to a gene. The length of the CDR3 is 15 residues. The germline CDR1 and CDR2 sequences are SGHAT and FQDESV (reference sequence). This chain's CDR3 is CASSLAGGPQETQYF. CDR3 nucleotides: TGTGCCAGCAGCTTAGCGGGAGGGCCCCAAGAGACCCAGTACTTC.

The chain carries TRBV7-9 and TRBJ1-2, with 7 bases that match TRBD1. V gave up 4 bases and J gave up 8 bases; unmatched junction bases: 4. Germline CDR1 and CDR2: SEHNR and FQNEAQ (reference sequence). CDR3 size: 12 residues. In nucleotides, the CDR3 is TGTGCCAGCAGCTCGACAGGGTTCGGCTACACCTTC. Translation: CASSSTGFGYTF.

The chain joins TRBV7-8 to TRBJ1-1; D is perhaps TRBD1 (5 bases). Germline lookup yields CDR1 SGHVS and CDR2 FQNEAQ. The CDR3 is made up of 14 amino acids. Trimming took off 4 bases at V and 5 bases at J, with 14 bases between the two ends. CDR3 sequence (DNA): TGTGCCAGCAGCTCCTTCAGGGAAGGAACTGAAGCTTTCTTT. This codes for CASSSFREGTEAFF.

V usage is TRBV9 and J usage is TRBJ2-5, with a possible D match to TRBD2 (6 bases). Germline V gives CDR1 SGDLS, CDR2 YYNGEE. The CDR3 length is 16 residues. V was shortened by 4 bases and J by 4 bases, with 20 bases between the two germline ends. CDR3: CASSQGTGRVGETQYF. The CDR3 coding sequence is TGTGCCAGCAGCCAGGGAACCGGGAGAGTGGGAGAGACCCAGTACTTC.

The rearrangement joins TRBV6-2 or TRBV6-3 to TRBJ1-2; D not resolved. CDR3 size: 11 residues. V was trimmed by 6 bases and J by 8 bases, leaving 10 bases between them. From germline, CDR1 is MNHEY and CDR2 SVGEGT. For the CDR3, the DNA is TGTGCCAGCAGCTGGGCTTGGGGCTACACCTTC. It specifies CASSWAWGYTF.

The V gene is TRBV30, the J gene TRBJ2-7; D possibly corresponds to TRBD2 (7 bases). Trimming removed 2 bases from V and 2 bases from J, with 10 bases in between. The CDR3 consists of 13 residues. Germline loops: CDR1 GTSNPN, CDR2 SVGIG (reference sequence). The CDR3 DNA reads TGTGCCTGGAGTTGGGGGGGCGCCTACGAGCAGTACTTC. This gives the protein CAWSWGGAYEQYF.

This clone was detected once. The chain carries TRBV4-2 and TRBJ1-4; possible D gene TRBD1, 5 bases. The CDR3 length is 16 residues. Germline CDR1 and CDR2: LGHNA and YNFKEQ. V was trimmed by 4 bases and J by 0 bases, leaving 12 bases between them. CDR3 nucleotide sequence: TGTGCCAGCAGCCTTTCAGGGTTCGCAACTAATGAAAAACTGTTTTTT. Encoded protein: CASSLSGFATNEKLFF.

The rearrangement uses TRBV5-4 and TRBJ2-2, with D unclear. The CDR3 is 14 amino acids. Germline CDR1 SGHNT, CDR2 YYREEE (reference sequence). The germline V and J ends were trimmed by 7 bases and 5 bases, with 15 bases remaining between them. CDR3 loop: CASSPAKGTGELFF. CDR3 sequence (DNA): TGTGCCAGCTCTCCGGCGAAGGGAACCGGGGAGCTGTTTTTT. The entire variable domain, with the rest obtained from reference TRBV5-4 and TRBJ2-2, is as follows: ETGVTQSPTHLIKTRGQQVTLRCSSQSGHNTVSWYQQALGQGPQFIFQYYREEENGRGNFPPRFSGLQFPNYSSELNVNALELDDSALYLCASSPAKGTGELFFGEGSRLTVL.

This clone was observed once. The chain combines TRBV7-9 with TRBJ2-7, with 8 bases fitting TRBD2. Germline V gene sequence: CDR1 SEHNR, CDR2 FQNEAQ (reference sequence). After removal of 5 bases from V and 2 bases from J, the junction contained 5 bases not matched to a gene. This CDR3 is built from 14 residues. The CDR3 reads CASSRSGGAYEQYF. CDR3 sequence (DNA): TGTGCCAGCAGCCGAAGCGGGGGAGCCTACGAGCAGTACTTC.

The rearrangement joins TRBV3-1 (or the pseudogene TRBV3-2) to TRBJ1-4; D is ambiguous. The CDR3 runs to 11 residues. V dropped 1 base and J dropped 14 bases, with 8 bases sitting between them. Germline V CDR1 and CDR2: LGHDT, YNNKEL (reference sequence). CDR3 in amino acids: CASSQGQGLFF. CDR3 sequence (DNA): TGTGCCAGCAGCCAAGGACAAGGCCTGTTTTTT.